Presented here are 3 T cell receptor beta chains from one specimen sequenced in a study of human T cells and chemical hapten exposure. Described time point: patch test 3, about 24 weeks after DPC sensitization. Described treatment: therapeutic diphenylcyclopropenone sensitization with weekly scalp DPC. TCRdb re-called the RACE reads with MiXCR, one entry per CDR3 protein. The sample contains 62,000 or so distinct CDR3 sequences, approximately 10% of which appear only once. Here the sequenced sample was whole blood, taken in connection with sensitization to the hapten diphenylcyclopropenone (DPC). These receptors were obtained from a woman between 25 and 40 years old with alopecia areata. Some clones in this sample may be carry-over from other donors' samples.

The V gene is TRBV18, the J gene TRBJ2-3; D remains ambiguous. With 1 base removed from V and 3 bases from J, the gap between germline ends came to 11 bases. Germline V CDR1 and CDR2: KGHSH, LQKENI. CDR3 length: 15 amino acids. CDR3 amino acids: CASSPLPDATDTQYF. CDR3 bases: TGTGCCAGCTCACCACTACCGGACGCGACAGATACGCAGTATTTT.

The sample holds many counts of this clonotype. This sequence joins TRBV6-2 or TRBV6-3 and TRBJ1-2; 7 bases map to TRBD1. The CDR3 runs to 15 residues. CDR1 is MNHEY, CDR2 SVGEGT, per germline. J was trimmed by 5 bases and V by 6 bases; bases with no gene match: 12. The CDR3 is CASRPAGTAKYGYTF. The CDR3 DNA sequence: TGTGCCAGCAGACCAGCCGGGACAGCGAAGTATGGCTACACCTTC.

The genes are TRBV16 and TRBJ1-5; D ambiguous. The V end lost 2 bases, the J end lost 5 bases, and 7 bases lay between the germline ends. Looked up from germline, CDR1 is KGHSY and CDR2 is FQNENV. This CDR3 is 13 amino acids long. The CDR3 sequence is CASSQNSYQPQHF. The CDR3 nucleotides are TGTGCCAGCAGCCAAAACAGTTATCAGCCCCAGCATTTT. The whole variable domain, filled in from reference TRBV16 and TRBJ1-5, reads GEEVAQTPKHLVRGEGQKAKLYCAPIKGHSYVFWYQQVLKNEFKFLISFQNENVFDETGMPKERFSAKCLPNSPCSLEIQATKLEDSAVYFCASSQNSYQPQHFGDGTRLSIL.